This T cell receptor (beta chain) appears in the sequencing data of a study of regulatory T cells in long-lasting Graves disease. Documented time point: persistent/refractory GD, antithyroid drugs over 5 years with positive TRAb. Extracted RNA from PBMCs served as the source of the TCR library. V lost 4 bases, J lost 0 bases, and 9 bases stayed unmatched. The length of the CDR3 is 17 residues. Germline V CDR1 and CDR2: LNHNV, YYDKDF (reference sequence). Findings and limits, study-wide: Rather than thyroid tissue, only peripheral blood underwent study.

Turning to this clonotype: The antigen remains undetermined.

The TCR beta library used iRepertoire HTBI primers with Arm-PCR amplification of CDR3. TCRdb analysed the multiplex PCR reads with MiXCR anew, one entry per CDR3 protein. Among hundreds of thousands of distinct CDR3 sequences, about 22% were seen once, and the ten largest hold around 12%. This clonotype was sampled from a female donor with Graves disease. The V gene is TRBV15, the J gene TRBJ2-3, with 8 positions matching TRBD2. Sample: peripheral blood mononuclear cells (PBMCs), taken when the disease was refractory, from a patient treated with antithyroid drugs. The CDR3 loop is CATSTPIAGPSTDTQYF. DNA for the CDR3: TGTGCCACCAGCACGCCGATAGCGGGACCTAGCACAGATACGCAGTATTTT.